These 23 T cell receptor beta chains were all obtained from the same sample, sequenced in a study of T cells and Merkel cell carcinoma outcomes (TCRdb year 2020). Library preparation was by the immunoSEQ multiplex PCR assay. TCRdb stores this immuneACCESS table with in-frame sequences only. Part of the clones is absent; in the studies checked, under half of the shortfall reflects unresolved V genes, and no reason is known for the rest. In this sample the table shows thousands of clones, approximately 80% of which occur a single time. 5.9% of the sample rests with the top ten. Sequencing was done on a sample of tumor tissue from Merkel cell carcinoma. The receptor set was obtained from a human donor with Merkel cell carcinoma.

The V call is TRBV28, the J call TRBJ2-2; 7 bases map to TRBD2. Germline values: CDR1 MDHEN, CDR2 SYDVKM. This CDR3 region has 14 residues. V lost 7 bases, J lost 1 base, and 3 bases stayed unmatched. The CDR3 bases are TGTGCCAGCACCTTAGCGGGGAACACCGGGGAGCTGTTTTTT. This gives the protein CASTLAGNTGELFF. The variable domain in full, with the rest retrieved from reference TRBV28 and TRBJ2-2, is DVKVTQSSRYLVKRTGEKVFLECVQDMDHENMFWYRQDPGLGLRLIYFSYDVKMKEKGDIPEGYSVSREKKERFSLILESASTNQTSMYLCASTLAGNTGELFFGEGSRLTVL.

To note about this clone: At one end, the junction sequence differs from germline, possibly due to a read error. Other nucleotide sequences from this sample produce the same CDR3. V is TRBV5-4 and J is TRBJ2-5; tentative D call: TRBD2 (5 bases). The germline gives CDR1 SGHNT, CDR2 YYREEE (reference sequence). CDR3 size: 14 residues. CDR3 amino acids: CASSLVASKETQYF. The CDR3 DNA is TGTGCCAGCAGCTTGGTTGCTAGCAAAGAAACCCAGTACTTC.

The V and J genes are TRBV6-1 and TRBJ1-2; D not resolved. The V gene's germline CDR1 is MNHNS and CDR2 SASEGT. The V gene lost 7 bases and the J gene lost 4 bases, with 16 bases spanning the gap. The CDR3 is 14 residues long. DNA of the CDR3: TGTGCCAGCAAGACTTTTGGACTGATCTATGGCTACACCTTC. Translated: CASKTFGLIYGYTF.

The genes are TRBV7-9 and TRBJ2-1, with 7 bases that match TRBD2. The CDR3 is 17 amino acids. Unmatched junction bases numbered 13, after V lost 8 bases and J lost 0 bases. Germline loops: CDR1 SEHNR, CDR2 FQNEAQ (reference sequence). CDR3: CASDPGGRSSSYNEQFF. Written as DNA, the CDR3 is TGTGCCAGCGACCCTGGCGGGAGATCAAGCTCCTACAATGAGCAGTTCTTC.

This clone showed up just once. The rearrangement uses TRBV14 and TRBJ1-1; D not resolved. Germline V CDR1 and CDR2: SGHDN, FVKESK. The CDR3 runs to 13 residues. Deletions cut 2 bases from V and 5 bases from J, with 9 bases between. The CDR3 is CASSQMTGTEAFF. CDR3 sequence (DNA): TGTGCCAGCAGCCAAATGACGGGGACTGAAGCTTTCTTT.

This rearrangement joins TRBV18 to TRBJ2-3; D may be TRBD2 (6 bases). The germline V gene has CDR1 KGHSH and CDR2 LQKENI. The germline V and J ends were trimmed by 4 bases and 5 bases, with 10 bases remaining between them. CDR3 length: 13 residues. The chain's CDR3 is CASSLLAEDTQYF. The CDR3 DNA is TGTGCCAGCTCACTTTTAGCGGAAGATACGCAGTATTTT. Full variable domain (missing parts from reference TRBV18 and TRBJ2-3): NAGVMQNPRHLVRRRGQEARLRCSPMKGHSHVYWYRQLPEEGLKFMVYLQKENIIDESGMPKERFSAEFPKEGPSILRIQQVVRGDSAAYFCASSLLAEDTQYFGPGTRLTVL.

This chain links TRBV25-1 with TRBJ1-1; D is perhaps TRBD1 (5 bases). The V and J ends lost 4 bases and 0 bases respectively, with 15 bases between them. Germline-derived CDR1 and CDR2 are MGHDK and SYGVNS. The CDR3 covers 16 residues. In DNA form, the CDR3 reads TGTGCCAGCAGTGTTATTGAGGGGCCAATGAACACTGAAGCTTTCTTT. This sequence encodes CASSVIEGPMNTEAFF.

The rearrangement links TRBV7-8 to TRBJ2-7; TRBD1 is a possible D gene (6 bases). Germline V gene lookup returns CDR1 SGHVS and CDR2 FQNEAQ. V was clipped by 3 bases and J by 3 bases, with 12 bases between them. This CDR3 region has 14 residues. The CDR3 loop is CASSLGDRCYEQYF. The CDR3, as DNA: TGTGCCAGCAGCTTGGGAGACAGGTGCTACGAGCAGTACTTC.

In its sample, this clone was seen once. The gene calls are TRBV10-2 and TRBJ2-2, with TRBD2 identical over 7 bases. This CDR3 is 14 amino acids long. Germline loops: CDR1 WSHSY, CDR2 SAAADI. Trimming took 3 bases from V and 6 from J; bases not matched to a gene: 4. DNA of the CDR3: TGCGCCAGCAGTGAACTAGCGTCCGCCGGGGAGCTGTTTTTT. Its translation is CASSELASAGELFF.

The chain uses TRBV7-2 and TRBJ2-7, with no clear D. Germline CDR1 is SGHTA and CDR2 is FQGNSA. V lost 4 bases, J lost 4 bases, and 8 bases lay in between. The CDR3 contains 12 residues. CDR3 coding DNA: TGTGCCAGCAGCTCGTCGGATTACGAGCAGTACTTC. It is translated as CASSSSDYEQYF.

This rearrangement joins TRBV18 to TRBJ2-7, with 7 positions matching TRBD2. V shed 4 bases and J 0 bases; nucleotides not matched to a gene: 6. The CDR3 has 15 amino acids. From germline, CDR1 is KGHSH and CDR2 LQKENI. In nucleotides, the CDR3 is TGTGCCAGCTCACGTACTAGCGCCGACTCCTACGAGCAGTACTTC. Translation gives CASSRTSADSYEQYF.

The rearrangement uses TRBV30 and TRBJ2-5; D is undetermined. This CDR3 comprises 13 residues. Deletions cut 4 bases from V and 8 bases from J, with 17 bases between. Germline CDR1 is GTSNPN and CDR2 is SVGIG (reference sequence). CDR3 DNA: TGTGCCTGGAACCCAGATTCTGGAGAAACCCAGTACTTC. Translation: CAWNPDSGETQYF.

The V gene is TRBV6-4, the J gene TRBJ2-2; D is perhaps TRBD2 (6 bases). Germline CDR1 is MRHNA and CDR2 is SNTAGT. The CDR3 has 14 amino acids. The V end lost 5 bases, the J end lost 7 bases, and 14 bases lay between the germline ends. In DNA form, the CDR3 reads TGTGCCAGCAGTAGCGGGCGATATAGCGGGGAGCTGTTTTTT. It encodes CASSSGRYSGELFF.

The chain joins TRBV5-1 to TRBJ2-3, with D perhaps matching TRBD1 or TRBD2 (5 bases each). The CDR3 totals 17 residues. V was trimmed by 3 bases and J by 2 bases, leaving 19 bases between them. CDR1 and CDR2 (germline): SGHRS, YFSETQ. This CDR3 is CASSSGPGAEITDTQYF. The CDR3 DNA follows: TGCGCCAGCAGCTCCGGGCCCGGGGCAGAAATCACAGATACGCAGTATTTT.

This clone has more than one count but fewer than ten. J is TRBJ2-1 and V is TRBV11-3, with 8 bases that match TRBD2. Germline V CDR1 and CDR2: SGHNT, YENEEA. This CDR3 is 15 amino acids long. With V trimmed by 1 base and J by 1 base, 0 bases remained unmatched. CDR3: CASSLAGGSYNEQFF. CDR3 in DNA: TGTGCCAGCAGCTTAGCGGGAGGGTCCTACAATGAGCAGTTCTTC.

The chain has TRBV5-1 and TRBJ2-1, with TRBD1 matching 10 bases. CDR1 and CDR2 from the germline V gene are SGHRS and YFSETQ. This CDR3 is 17 amino acids long. V was pared by 0 bases and J by 3 bases, with 6 bases of the junction left unmatched. CDR3 loop: CASSLGTGGTSYNEQFF. In DNA form, the CDR3 reads TGCGCCAGCAGCTTGGGGACAGGGGGGACCAGCTACAATGAGCAGTTCTTC.

This chain joins TRBV5-4 and TRBJ2-3; no definite D call. Germline assignment: CDR1 SGHNT and CDR2 YYREEE (reference sequence). The germline V and J ends were trimmed by 4 bases and 0 bases, with 6 bases remaining between them. This CDR3 has 13 amino acids. CDR3 sequence: CASSPGSTDTQYF. CDR3 in DNA: TGTGCCAGCAGCCCGGGCAGCACAGATACGCAGTATTTT. The complete variable domain, with remaining parts taken from reference TRBV5-4 and TRBJ2-3, reads ETGVTQSPTHLIKTRGQQVTLRCSSQSGHNTVSWYQQALGQGPQFIFQYYREEENGRGNFPPRFSGLQFPNYSSELNVNALELDDSALYLCASSPGSTDTQYFGPGTRLTVL.

The V gene is TRBV28, the J gene TRBJ2-1; 7 nucleotides align to TRBD2. V lost 6 bases to trimming and J lost 5 bases; unmatched junction nucleotides: 10. This CDR3 contains 15 residues. Germline V gene sequence: CDR1 MDHEN, CDR2 SYDVKM. The CDR3: CASSPQRGFHNEQFF. CDR3 sequence (DNA): TGTGCCAGCAGCCCACAGCGGGGCTTTCACAATGAGCAGTTCTTC.

CDR3 sequence (DNA): TGTGCCAGCAAATCCGGGACTACATTTTACGAGCAGTACTTC. It yields the protein CASKSGTTFYEQYF. This sequence joins TRBV28 and TRBJ2-7; 7 positions agree with TRBD2. J gave up 4 bases and V 7 bases, and 10 bases lay outside the gene matches. Germline V lookup: CDR1 MDHEN, CDR2 SYDVKM. This CDR3 has 14 amino acids. The full variable domain, in which reference TRBV28 and TRBJ2-7 provide the parts outside the CDR3, is DVKVTQSSRYLVKRTGEKVFLECVQDMDHENMFWYRQDPGLGLRLIYFSYDVKMKEKGDIPEGYSVSREKKERFSLILESASTNQTSMYLCASKSGTTFYEQYFGPGTRLTVT.

This chain links TRBV28 with TRBJ1-2; D remains ambiguous. V gave up 6 bases and J gave up 8 bases, with 13 bases separating them. CDR1 is MDHEN, CDR2 SYDVKM, per germline. This CDR3 comprises 12 residues. In DNA form, the CDR3 reads TGTGCCAGCAGCCGACTAGAGGGCGGCTACACCTTC. Amino acids: CASSRLEGGYTF.

The genes are TRBV15 and TRBJ2-7; a weak D match, TRBD2 (6 bases). The germline V gene has CDR1 LNHNV and CDR2 YYDKDF (reference sequence). The CDR3 extends over 14 amino acids. Trimming stripped 0 bases from V and 3 bases from J, with 9 bases between. The CDR3 bases are TGTGCCACCAGCAGAGATATCGGGGGCTACGAGCAGTACTTC. It translates to CATSRDIGGYEQYF.

The chain couples TRBV7-9 to TRBJ2-1; a possible D gene is TRBD1 (6 bases). This CDR3 has 15 amino acids. Trimming left V 1 base short and J 1 base short, with 8 bases between. Germline assignment: CDR1 SEHNR and CDR2 FQNEAQ (reference sequence). CDR3 DNA sequence: TGTGCCAGCAGCTTAGACACAGGGTCCTACAATGAGCAGTTCTTC. Translating it yields CASSLDTGSYNEQFF.

The chain carries TRBV4-1 and TRBJ1-4, with 7 bases lining up with TRBD1. There are 14 residues in the CDR3. Germline CDR1 MGHRA, CDR2 YSYEKL. The V segment lost 4 bases and the J segment 7 bases; nucleotides outside the gene matches: 6. The CDR3 nucleotides are TGCGCCAGCAGCCTACAGGGGAACGTTGAAAAACTGTTTTTT. It yields the protein CASSLQGNVEKLFF.